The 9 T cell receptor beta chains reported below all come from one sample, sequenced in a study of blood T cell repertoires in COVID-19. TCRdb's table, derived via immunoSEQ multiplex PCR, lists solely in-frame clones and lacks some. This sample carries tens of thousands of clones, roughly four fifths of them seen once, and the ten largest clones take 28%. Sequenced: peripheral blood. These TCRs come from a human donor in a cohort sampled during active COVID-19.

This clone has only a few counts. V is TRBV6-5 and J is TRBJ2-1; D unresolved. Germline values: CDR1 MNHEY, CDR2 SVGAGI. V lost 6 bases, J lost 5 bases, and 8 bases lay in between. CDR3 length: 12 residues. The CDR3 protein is CASSPRNNEQFF. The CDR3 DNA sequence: TGTGCCAGCAGCCCCAGAAACAATGAGCAGTTCTTC.

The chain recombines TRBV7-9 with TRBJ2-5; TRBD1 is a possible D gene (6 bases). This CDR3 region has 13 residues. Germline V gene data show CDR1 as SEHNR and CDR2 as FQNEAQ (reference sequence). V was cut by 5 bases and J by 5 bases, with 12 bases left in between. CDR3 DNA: TGTGCCAGCAGCCCGGACAGCCTGGAGACCCAGTACTTC. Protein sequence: CASSPDSLETQYF.

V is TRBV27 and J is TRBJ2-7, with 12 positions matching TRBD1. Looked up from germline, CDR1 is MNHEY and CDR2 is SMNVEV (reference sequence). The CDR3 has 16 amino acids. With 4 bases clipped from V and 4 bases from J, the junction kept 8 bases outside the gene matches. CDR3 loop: CASSWAWDRGRYEQYF. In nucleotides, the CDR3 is TGTGCCAGCAGTTGGGCTTGGGACAGGGGGCGATACGAGCAGTACTTC.

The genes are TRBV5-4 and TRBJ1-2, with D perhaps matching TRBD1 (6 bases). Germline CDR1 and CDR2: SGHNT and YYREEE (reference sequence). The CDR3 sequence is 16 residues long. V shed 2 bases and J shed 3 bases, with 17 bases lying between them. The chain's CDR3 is CASSFLGGRRDYGYTF. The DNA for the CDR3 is TGTGCCAGCAGCTTCCTGGGGGGGCGCCGGGACTATGGCTACACCTTC.

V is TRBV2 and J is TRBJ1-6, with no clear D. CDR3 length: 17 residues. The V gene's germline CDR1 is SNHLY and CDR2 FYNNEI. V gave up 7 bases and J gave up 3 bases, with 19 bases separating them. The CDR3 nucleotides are TGTGCCAGCACAAGGGTCCCTGACCGGGGCTATAATTCACCCCTCCACTTT. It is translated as CASTRVPDRGYNSPLHF.

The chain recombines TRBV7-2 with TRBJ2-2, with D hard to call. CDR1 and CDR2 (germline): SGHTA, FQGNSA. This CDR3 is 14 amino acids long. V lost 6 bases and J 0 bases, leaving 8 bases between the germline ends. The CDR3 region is CASSTDTNTGELFF. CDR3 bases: TGTGCCAGCAGTACAGATACGAACACCGGGGAGCTGTTTTTT.

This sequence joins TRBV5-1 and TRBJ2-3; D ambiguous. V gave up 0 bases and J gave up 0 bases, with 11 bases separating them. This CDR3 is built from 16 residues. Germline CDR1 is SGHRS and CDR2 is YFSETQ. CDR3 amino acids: CASSLAAGFSTDTQYF. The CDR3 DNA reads TGCGCCAGCAGCTTGGCGGCAGGTTTTAGCACAGATACGCAGTATTTT.

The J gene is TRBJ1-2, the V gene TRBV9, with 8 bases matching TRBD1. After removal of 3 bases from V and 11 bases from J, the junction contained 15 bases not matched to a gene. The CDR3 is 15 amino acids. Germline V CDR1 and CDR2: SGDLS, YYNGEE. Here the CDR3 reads CASSARPGQEKRYTF. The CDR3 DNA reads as TGTGCCAGCAGCGCCCGCCCGGGACAGGAGAAGAGATACACCTTC.

Here the CDR3 reads CASSPIPSGGRSGELFF. In DNA form, the CDR3 reads TGTGCCAGCTCACCCATCCCCTCCGGGGGACGCTCCGGGGAGCTGTTTTTT. This sequence joins TRBV18 and TRBJ2-2; possibly TRBD2 for D (6 bases). V was trimmed by 3 bases and J by 6 bases, leaving 20 bases between them. CDR1 and CDR2 (germline): KGHSH, LQKENI. The CDR3 consists of 17 residues.